A single sample is the source of the 25 T cell receptor beta chains below, sequenced in a study of early T cells in non-severe SARS-CoV-2 infection. TCRdb re-called the 5' RACE reads through MiXCR, storing one row per CDR3 protein. In the table there are roughly 100,000 distinct CDR3 sequences, over 10% of which are singletons. Material: whole blood. These receptors were obtained from an adult who was a healthcare worker with PCR-confirmed SARS-CoV-2 infection or an uninfected control (not recorded which).

This clonotype was picked up a small number of times. This chain uses TRBV7-9 with TRBJ2-1; 9 bases align to TRBD2. The CDR3 contains 17 residues. V shed 4 bases, J shed 7 bases, and the junction held 14 bases outside the gene matches. Germline V CDR1 and CDR2: SEHNR, FQNEAQ (reference sequence). The CDR3 region has the DNA TGTGCCAGCAGCTCCAGGAATAGCGGGAGAGTAAGGAATGAGCAGTTCTTC. Residues: CASSSRNSGRVRNEQFF. The full variable domain, its missing parts supplied by reference TRBV7-9 and TRBJ2-1, is DTGVSQNPRHKITKRGQNVTFRCDPISEHNRLYWYRQTLGQGPEFLTYFQNEAQLEKSRLLSDRFSAERPKGSFSTLEIQRTEQGDSAMYLCASSSRNSGRVRNEQFFGPGTRLTVL.

This clonotype has a handful of counts. This chain joins TRBV20-1 and TRBJ2-1, with 10 bases matching TRBD2. V lost 5 bases and J lost 9; bases outside the gene matches: 10. The CDR3 loop spans 14 amino acids. The germline V gene encodes CDR1 DFQATT and CDR2 SNEGSKA (reference sequence). In DNA, the CDR3 is TGCAGTGCTGAAAAACTAGCGGGATTTGGTGAGCAGTTCTTC. Encoded protein: CSAEKLAGFGEQFF.

J is TRBJ2-1 and V is TRBV6-5; D gene ambiguous. The CDR3 extends over 12 amino acids. Germline CDR1 MNHEY, CDR2 SVGAGI. The V and J ends lost 5 bases and 9 bases respectively, with 11 bases between them. The CDR3 nucleotides read TGTGCCAGCAGTGAACCAGGCCCTGAGCAGTTCTTC. Its protein is CASSEPGPEQFF.

This clonotype occurred a few times. The V gene is TRBV7-8, the J gene TRBJ2-7; maybe TRBD1 (6 bases). Trimming removed 5 bases at V and 2 bases at J, with 13 bases between. CDR1 is SGHVS and CDR2 is FQNEAQ in the germline V gene. The CDR3 sequence is 14 residues long. CDR3 protein: CASSRRDKPYEQYF. The CDR3 region has the DNA TGTGCCAGCAGCCGCCGGGACAAGCCCTACGAGCAGTACTTC.

This clonotype was seen many times. This rearrangement joins TRBV29-1 to TRBJ2-5, with 9 bases lining up with TRBD2. The CDR3 length is 11 residues. J gave up 6 bases and V 8 bases, and 4 bases lay outside the gene matches. Germline lookup yields CDR1 SQVTM and CDR2 ANQGSEA. The CDR3 sequence is CSFLAGQTQYF. The DNA of the CDR3 is TGCAGCTTTCTAGCGGGGCAGACCCAGTACTTC.

The table lists this clonotype with many counts. CDR3 DNA sequence: TGCGCCAGCAGCTTTGGCACAGATACGCAGTATTTT. Protein product: CASSFGTDTQYF. The chain has TRBV5-1 and TRBJ2-3, with no clear D. The CDR3 spans 12 residues. V was cut by 2 bases and J by 1 base, with 2 bases left in between. Per the germline V gene, CDR1 is SGHRS and CDR2 is YFSETQ.

J is TRBJ2-3 and V is TRBV29-1; 9 bases align to TRBD2. The germline gives CDR1 SQVTM, CDR2 ANQGSEA. The CDR3 sequence is 14 residues long. V shed 3 bases and J 3 bases; nucleotides not matched to a gene: 4. CDR3 residues: CSVEGGRVTDTQYF. CDR3 bases: TGCAGCGTTGAGGGCGGGAGGGTAACAGATACGCAGTATTTT.

The chain uses TRBV12-3 or TRBV12-4 and TRBJ1-4, with TRBD1 matching over 8 bases. V was pared by 5 bases and J by 4 bases, with 6 bases of the junction left unmatched. The CDR3 is made up of 15 amino acids. The CDR3 DNA reads as TGTGCCAGCAGTCATCAGGGGGCGGATAATGAAAAACTGTTTTTT. It specifies CASSHQGADNEKLFF.

The chain recombines TRBV20-1 with TRBJ1-2; D not resolved. The CDR3 spans 12 residues. Between the trimmed V and J ends, which lost 3 bases and 4 bases, there was a span of 9 bases. CDR1 and CDR2 (germline): DFQATT, SNEGSKA (reference sequence). CDR3 sequence: CSARGQVYGYTF. CDR3 bases: TGCAGTGCTAGGGGTCAGGTCTATGGCTACACCTTC.

Ten or more counts support this clonotype. CDR3 sequence reads: CASSIQGFLYEQYF. The CDR3 DNA sequence: TGTGCCAGCAGCATACAGGGATTTCTCTACGAGCAGTACTTC. The gene calls are TRBV11-2 and TRBJ2-7; possibly TRBD1 for D (6 bases). The length of the CDR3 is 14 residues. Germline loops: CDR1 SGHAT, CDR2 FQNNGV. The germline V and J ends were trimmed by 5 bases and 3 bases, with 14 bases remaining between them.

In this sample, this clonotype turned up a few times. The V call is TRBV4-1, the J call TRBJ1-4; D call uncertain. The CDR3 runs to 13 residues. Germline CDR1 reads MGHRA; CDR2 reads YSYEKL. V shed 0 bases and J shed 2 bases, with 1 base lying between them. The CDR3 spells CASSQDTNEKLFF. The DNA for the CDR3 is TGCGCCAGCAGCCAAGACACTAATGAAAAACTGTTTTTT.

J is TRBJ2-7 and V is TRBV11-2, with D hard to call. The CDR3 extends over 12 amino acids. V was clipped by 2 bases and J by 8 bases, with 10 bases between them. Per the germline V gene, CDR1 is SGHAT and CDR2 is FQNNGV. The DNA of the CDR3 is TGTGCCAGCAGCTTAAACATGGACCAGCAGTACTTC. Translated, it gives CASSLNMDQQYF.

This clonotype showed up just a few times. The rearrangement joins TRBV28 to TRBJ1-1; the D is unclear. The germline gives CDR1 MDHEN, CDR2 SYDVKM. This CDR3 has 10 amino acids. V was shortened by 10 bases and J by 4 bases, with 7 bases between the two germline ends. CDR3 loop: CATWLTEAFF. DNA of the CDR3: TGTGCCACCTGGCTCACTGAAGCTTTCTTT. Full variable domain (missing parts from reference TRBV28 and TRBJ1-1): DVKVTQSSRYLVKRTGEKVFLECVQDMDHENMFWYRQDPGLGLRLIYFSYDVKMKEKGDIPEGYSVSREKKERFSLILESASTNQTSMYLCATWLTEAFFGQGTRLTVV.

This clonotype showed up just a few times. The chain uses TRBV10-3 and TRBJ2-3, with 7 positions matching TRBD1. Trimming cost V 6 bases and J 0 bases; bases outside gene matches: 3. The length of the CDR3 is 14 residues. Looked up from germline, CDR1 is ENHRY and CDR2 is SYGVKD. The CDR3 nucleotides read TGTGCCATCAGACCACAGGGGAGCACAGATACGCAGTATTTT. This sequence encodes CAIRPQGSTDTQYF.

This chain's CDR3 is CASSKLDAGNTDTQYF. DNA of the CDR3: TGTGCCAGCAGTAAGTTGGACGCCGGAAACACAGATACGCAGTATTTT. This chain connects TRBV25-1 to TRBJ2-3; no reliable D call. The CDR3 length is 16 residues. Germline lookup yields CDR1 MGHDK and CDR2 SYGVNS. The V gene lost 5 bases and the J gene lost 2 bases, with 17 bases spanning the gap. Full variable domain (rest looked up from reference TRBV25-1 and TRBJ2-3): EADIYQTPRYLVIGTGKKITLECSQTMGHDKMYWYQQDPGMELHLIHYSYGVNSTEKGDLSSESTVSRIRTEHFPLTLESARPSHTSQYLCASSKLDAGNTDTQYFGPGTRLTVL.

The table lists this clonotype with a few counts. The chain joins TRBV28 to TRBJ1-2; tentative D call: TRBD1 (5 bases). The germline CDR1 and CDR2 sequences are MDHEN and SYDVKM. The length of the CDR3 is 14 residues. Trimming pared 5 bases from V and 3 bases from J, leaving 13 bases between. Written as DNA, the CDR3 is TGTGCCAGCAGTCCCGACAGTTTCCACTATGGCTACACCTTC. This codes for CASSPDSFHYGYTF.

This clonotype came up a few times. A much more abundant neighbour one base away suggests this may be a read error. This chain connects TRBV28 to TRBJ2-7; D remains unclear. The ends were cut back, 5 bases at V and 3 bases at J, with 2 bases in the middle. The V gene's germline CDR1 is MDHEN and CDR2 SYDVKM. The CDR3 spans 10 residues. The CDR3 DNA is TGTGCCAGCAGTCACTACGAGCAGTACTTC. Its translation: CASSHYEQYF.

Regarding this clonotype: The germline gene is not matched at one end of the junction; a read error may be the cause. Here the CDR3 reads CVSSPGQWSYEQYF. In nucleotides, the CDR3 is TGTGTCAGCAGTCCGGGACAGTGGAGCTACGAGCAGTACTTC. This sequence joins TRBV6-5 and TRBJ2-7, with 7 bases identical to TRBD1. The germline V gene has CDR1 MNHEY and CDR2 SVGAGI. The CDR3 runs to 14 residues.

This clonotype appeared many times. The CDR3 loop reads CASVPLTGSTDTQYF. CDR3 bases: TGCGCCAGCGTACCGCTAACGGGAAGCACAGATACGCAGTATTTT. The J gene is TRBJ2-3, the V gene TRBV10-2, with D perhaps matching TRBD2 (5 bases). Germline CDR1 WSHSY, CDR2 SAAADI. The CDR3 sequence is 15 residues long. V was trimmed by 8 bases and J by 0 bases, leaving 15 bases between them.

This clonotype has more than one count but fewer than ten. V usage is TRBV18 and J usage is TRBJ2-3; no firm D call. Trimming shortened V by 2 bases and J by 8 bases, and 8 bases separated the two germline ends. Germline V lookup: CDR1 KGHSH, CDR2 LQKENI. The CDR3 covers 12 residues. The CDR3: CASSPDTSTQYF. The CDR3 DNA sequence: TGTGCCAGCTCACCAGACACGTCTACGCAGTATTTT.

For this clonotype: Given the absence of the conserved phenylalanine or tryptophan at the CDR3 end, a read error is likely. V gene TRBV7-9 combines with J gene TRBJ2-1; D unresolved. CDR3 size: 15 residues. The V gene lost 6 bases and the J gene lost 1 base, with 13 bases spanning the gap. From germline, CDR1 is SEHNR and CDR2 FQNEAQ (reference sequence). CDR3 sequence reads: CASSRTETSYNEQFL. CDR3 DNA: TGTGCCAGCAGTCGCACTGAAACGTCCTACAATGAGCAGTTCCTC.

This clonotype was counted a few times. The chain has TRBV10-3 and TRBJ2-3; D is possibly TRBD2 (5 bases). The CDR3 length is 15 residues. Trimming took off 0 bases at V and 4 bases at J, with 11 bases between the two ends. The V gene's germline CDR1 is ENHRY and CDR2 SYGVKD. Here the CDR3 reads CAISESTQAADTQYF. The DNA for the CDR3 is TGTGCCATCAGTGAGTCGACCCAAGCGGCAGATACGCAGTATTTT.

The chain combines TRBV12-3 or TRBV12-4 with TRBJ2-7, with 7 bases lining up with TRBD2. The CDR3 is 14 amino acids. Trimming removed 6 bases from V and 4 bases from J; junction bases left unmatched: 9. In DNA, the CDR3 is TGTGCCAGCAGGCTCGGACCCGGGAGGTACGAGCAGTACTTC. Its translation: CASRLGPGRYEQYF.

The chain links TRBV29-1 to TRBJ1-2; D unresolved. V lost 4 bases and J 6 bases, leaving 6 bases between the germline ends. CDR1 is SQVTM and CDR2 is ANQGSEA in the germline V gene. The CDR3 covers 10 residues. CDR3 sequence: CSVGGNGYTF. CDR3 in DNA: TGCAGCGTTGGCGGGAATGGCTACACCTTC.

This rearrangement joins TRBV12-3 or TRBV12-4 to TRBJ2-7, with 8 bases lining up with TRBD1. The CDR3 spans 13 residues. V gave up 6 bases and J gave up 6 bases; unmatched junction bases: 7. The CDR3 sequence is CASSPGQGIEQYF. The DNA for the CDR3 is TGTGCCAGCAGCCCAGGACAGGGTATCGAGCAGTACTTC.